The 32 T cell receptor beta chains reported below all come from one sample, sequenced in a study of neoadjuvant nivolumab and ipilimumab in lung cancer. Here immunoSEQ multiplex PCR was the method, and the copy in TCRdb shows in-frame clones only, minus some. The repertoire consists of tens of thousands of clones, with around 88% occurring once and the leading ten covering roughly 3.7%. The material sequenced was blood, taken before neoadjuvant nivolumab, alone or with ipilimumab. The receptors shown here come from an adult with non-small cell lung cancer. Some clones in this sample may be carry-over from other donors' samples.

J is TRBJ2-7 and V is TRBV15; 7 nucleotides match TRBD1. The CDR3 is made up of 14 amino acids. The junction had 7 bases not matched to a gene; V was cut back by 4 bases and J by 4 bases. Looked up from germline, CDR1 is LNHNV and CDR2 is YYDKDF (reference sequence). The CDR3 loop is CATSKTGVWYEQYF. The DNA of the CDR3 is TGTGCCACCAGCAAAACAGGGGTTTGGTACGAGCAGTACTTC.

The chain carries TRBV5-1 and TRBJ2-2; 8 nucleotides align to TRBD1. V lost 4 bases, J lost 1 base, and 6 bases stayed unmatched. Germline lookup yields CDR1 SGHRS and CDR2 YFSETQ. The CDR3 totals 16 residues. CDR3 amino acids: CASSPRTGRNTGELFF. Here the CDR3 DNA reads TGCGCCAGCAGCCCCCGGACAGGGAGGAACACCGGGGAGCTGTTTTTT.

This clone was recorded only once. The chain is built from TRBV29-1 and TRBJ2-1, with TRBD1 as a possible D gene (5 bases). Deletions cut 6 bases from V and 5 bases from J, with 17 bases between. CDR1 and CDR2 from the germline V gene are SQVTM and ANQGSEA. The CDR3 extends over 14 amino acids. DNA for the CDR3: TGCAGCGTCCTGACAGCCAATTTAAACAATGAGCAGTTCTTC. It is translated as CSVLTANLNNEQFF.

This sequence joins TRBV5-1 and TRBJ2-5; TRBD1 is a possible D gene (5 bases). Germline V gene sequence: CDR1 SGHRS, CDR2 YFSETQ. This CDR3 contains 15 residues. V gave up 0 bases and J gave up 3 bases, with 12 bases separating them. CDR3: CASSLAPGNEETQYF. The CDR3, as DNA: TGCGCCAGCAGCTTGGCCCCAGGGAATGAAGAGACCCAGTACTTC.

The V call is TRBV11-2, the J call TRBJ2-3; D remains ambiguous. V lost 5 bases and J 5 bases, leaving 8 bases between the germline ends. This CDR3 comprises 12 residues. Germline CDR1 reads SGHAT; CDR2 reads FQNNGV. As DNA, the CDR3 is TGTGCCAGCAGCGCAGTAGGAGATACGCAGTATTTT. Amino acid sequence: CASSAVGDTQYF.

The V call is TRBV5-1, the J call TRBJ2-7, with 7 bases that match TRBD1. This CDR3 is 14 amino acids long. V lost 2 bases and J lost 0; bases outside the gene matches: 2. Germline V CDR1 and CDR2: SGHRS, YFSETQ. The CDR3 DNA reads as TGCGCCAGCAGCTTCGGGACAGTCTCCTACGAGCAGTACTTC. Translating gives CASSFGTVSYEQYF.

The rearrangement uses TRBV7-9 and TRBJ2-7; 7 positions match TRBD2. Germline-derived CDR1 and CDR2 are SEHNR and FQNEAQ (reference sequence). The J segment lost 2 bases and the V segment lost 5 bases, leaving 6 bases of the junction unmatched. This CDR3 has 14 residues. In DNA form, the CDR3 reads TGTGCCAGCAGCCAGAGCGGGGCGACCTACGAGCAGTACTTC. Its protein product is CASSQSGATYEQYF.

The chain couples TRBV7-8 to TRBJ2-1, with D perhaps matching TRBD1 (5 bases). The CDR3 length is 13 residues. The ends were cut back, 2 bases at V and 6 bases at J, with 8 bases in the middle. Per germline, CDR1 SGHVS and CDR2 FQNEAQ. CDR3 bases: TGTGCCAGCAGCTTATCCAGGGCCAATGAGCAGTTCTTC. It yields the protein CASSLSRANEQFF.

CDR3 sequence: CASSVGTAPGGHEQYF. CDR3 bases: TGTGCCAGCAGCGTGGGGACAGCACCTGGAGGCCACGAGCAGTACTTC. This sequence joins TRBV9 and TRBJ2-7; 7 nucleotides agree with TRBD1. The CDR3 extends over 16 amino acids. The junction had 13 bases not matched to a gene; V was cut back by 2 bases and J by 5 bases. Germline assignment: CDR1 SGDLS and CDR2 YYNGEE.

This CDR3 reads CSVLTGGTGELFF. In DNA, the CDR3 is TGCAGCGTTCTAACAGGGGGCACCGGGGAGCTGTTTTTT. V gene TRBV29-1 combines with J gene TRBJ2-2; 8 bases fit TRBD1. Losses at the gene ends were 5 bases for V and 4 bases for J; bases not matched to a gene: 3. Per germline, CDR1 SQVTM and CDR2 ANQGSEA. The CDR3 loop spans 13 amino acids.

The chain employs TRBV11-3 and TRBJ1-2; a weak D match, TRBD1 (5 bases). The V and J ends lost 1 base and 6 bases respectively, with 9 bases between them. The CDR3 has 13 residues. The V gene's germline CDR1 is SGHNT and CDR2 YENEEA. CDR3 residues: CASSLASGNGYTF. The DNA of the CDR3 is TGTGCCAGCAGCTTAGCGTCAGGGAATGGCTACACCTTC.

The chain employs TRBV5-6 and TRBJ2-7; 7 bases align to TRBD1. The V gene end was trimmed by 2 bases and the J gene end by 2 bases; junction bases not matched to a gene: 7. This CDR3 is 15 amino acids long. Germline-derived CDR1 and CDR2 are SGHDT and YYEEEE. The CDR3 region is CASSLLGTAAYEQYF. The CDR3 nucleotides are TGTGCCAGCAGCTTATTAGGGACAGCCGCCTACGAGCAGTACTTC.

The chain couples TRBV11-2 to TRBJ2-1, with TRBD1 identical over 9 bases. The CDR3 consists of 16 residues. V shed 5 bases and J 4 bases; nucleotides not matched to a gene: 9. Germline values: CDR1 SGHAT, CDR2 FQNNGV. In nucleotides, the CDR3 is TGTGCCAGCAGCGAGATACAGGGGGCGGGTTACAATGAGCAGTTCTTC. This encodes CASSEIQGAGYNEQFF.

This clone was counted between two and nine times. The rearrangement uses TRBV2 and TRBJ2-1, with D perhaps matching TRBD1 or TRBD2 (5 bases each). Trimming took off 8 bases at V and 13 bases at J, with 9 bases between the two ends. The CDR3 spans 9 residues. Germline CDR1 SNHLY, CDR2 FYNNEI. For the CDR3, the DNA is TGTGCCAGCGGGACCGTCCAGTTCTTC. Amino acid sequence: CASGTVQFF.

The CDR3 nucleotides read TGTGCCAGCAGCCTGCGACAGGGCGGAGAAAAACTGTTTTTT. It translates to CASSLRQGGEKLFF. The chain recombines TRBV2 with TRBJ1-4; TRBD1 aligns across 7 bases. Germline V gene data show CDR1 as SNHLY and CDR2 as FYNNEI. V lost 6 bases, J lost 8 bases, and 9 bases stayed unmatched. CDR3 length: 14 amino acids.

The V call is TRBV5-1, the J call TRBJ2-7; 7 bases are a match to TRBD2. In germline, CDR1 is SGHRS, CDR2 YFSETQ. CDR3 length: 15 residues. V dropped 3 bases and J dropped 0; count of bases not matched to a gene: 6. The CDR3 region is CASSWGGISSYEQYF. The CDR3 DNA is TGCGCCAGCAGCTGGGGGGGGATTAGCTCCTACGAGCAGTACTTC.

The rearrangement joins TRBV28 to TRBJ2-7; perhaps TRBD2 as D (6 bases). Trimming left V 8 bases short and J 5 bases short, with 10 bases between. The CDR3 loop spans 11 amino acids. Germline loops: CDR1 MDHEN, CDR2 SYDVKM. The CDR3 loop reads CASGRMDEQYF. CDR3 bases: TGTGCCAGCGGGAGGATGGACGAGCAGTACTTC.

This chain connects TRBV27 to TRBJ2-1; no clear D gene. Between the trimmed V and J ends, which lost 5 bases and 0 bases, there was a span of 11 bases. Germline CDR1 MNHEY, CDR2 SMNVEV (reference sequence). This CDR3 spans 15 amino acids. The CDR3 spells CASSETKASYNEQFF. CDR3 DNA sequence: TGTGCCAGCAGTGAAACGAAGGCCTCCTACAATGAGCAGTTCTTC.

The gene calls are TRBV5-4 and TRBJ1-1; possibly TRBD1 for D (6 bases). The CDR3 has 15 residues. Deletions cut 4 bases from V and 4 bases from J, with 17 bases between. The V gene's germline CDR1 is SGHNT and CDR2 YYREEE (reference sequence). The chain's CDR3 is CASSSGTRRPTEAFF. DNA for the CDR3: TGTGCCAGCAGCAGCGGGACAAGACGGCCCACTGAAGCTTTCTTT.

This chain uses TRBV27 with TRBJ1-2; D is perhaps TRBD1 (5 bases). The CDR3 sequence is 14 residues long. CDR1 and CDR2 from the germline V gene are MNHEY and SMNVEV (reference sequence). V was trimmed by 6 bases and J by 0 bases, leaving 11 bases between them. Here the CDR3 DNA reads TGTGCCAGCAGGGACACCACAACTAACTATGGCTACACCTTC. Its translation: CASRDTTTNYGYTF.

The chain employs TRBV5-1 and TRBJ2-3; TRBD1 agrees at 7 bases. Germline V gene sequence: CDR1 SGHRS, CDR2 YFSETQ. With 3 bases clipped from V and 4 bases from J, the junction kept 8 bases outside the gene matches. The length of the CDR3 is 15 residues. This CDR3 reads CASSSLDRPADTQYF. For the CDR3, the DNA is TGCGCCAGCAGCTCCCTGGACAGGCCTGCAGATACGCAGTATTTT.

The chain has TRBV5-1 and TRBJ1-1; TRBD1 aligns across 8 bases. J lost 4 bases, V lost 1 base, and 6 bases had no gene match. Germline CDR1 and CDR2: SGHRS and YFSETQ. There are 15 residues in the CDR3. The CDR3 DNA follows: TGCGCCAGCAGCTTGAACCCAGGGGGCCTCACTGAAGCTTTCTTT. It translates to CASSLNPGGLTEAFF. Drawing the rest from reference TRBV5-1 and TRBJ1-1, the complete variable domain is KAGVTQTPRYLIKTRGQQVTLSCSPISGHRSVSWYQQTPGQGLQFLFEYFSETQRNKGNFPGRFSGRQFSNSRSEMNVSTLELGDSALYLCASSLNPGGLTEAFFGQGTRLTVV.

This rearrangement joins TRBV20-1 to TRBJ1-2, with no clear D. This CDR3 has 10 residues. V was cut by 1 base and J by 8 bases, with 5 bases left in between. Germline CDR1 reads DFQATT; CDR2 reads SNEGSKA (reference sequence). The CDR3 spells CSARGTGYTF. In DNA form, the CDR3 reads TGCAGTGCTAGAGGGACGGGCTACACCTTC.

V usage is TRBV7-8 and J usage is TRBJ1-5; a weak D match, TRBD1 (5 bases). CDR1 SGHVS and CDR2 FQNEAQ come from the germline V gene. V gave up 1 base and J gave up 1 base, with 5 bases separating them. CDR3 length equals 14 residues. The CDR3 DNA is TGTGCCAGCAGCTTAGAGGGGAGCAATCAGCCCCAGCATTTT. Its protein is CASSLEGSNQPQHF.

The chain couples TRBV18 to TRBJ2-7, with a possible D match to TRBD1 (5 bases). The germline V and J ends were trimmed by 2 bases and 6 bases, with 8 bases remaining between them. The CDR3 runs to 12 residues. Germline CDR1 reads KGHSH; CDR2 reads LQKENI. The CDR3 spells CASSPSRGEQYF. The DNA for the CDR3 is TGTGCCAGCTCACCAAGTAGGGGCGAGCAGTACTTC.

This chain joins TRBV7-9 and TRBJ2-4; 7 bases are shared with TRBD1. V gave up 4 bases and J gave up 16 bases; unmatched junction bases: 10. Germline V lookup: CDR1 SEHNR, CDR2 FQNEAQ (reference sequence). The CDR3 is 12 residues long. The CDR3 is CASSSNRGVEYF. The CDR3 DNA reads as TGTGCCAGCAGCTCCAACAGGGGAGTCGAATACTTC.

The chain links TRBV9 to TRBJ1-3; 8 positions agree with TRBD1. This CDR3 region has 13 residues. The germline CDR1 and CDR2 sequences are SGDLS and YYNGEE. With 9 bases clipped from V and 3 bases from J, the junction kept 5 bases outside the gene matches. The CDR3 nucleotides read TGTGCCACTGGGACAGGTGGTGGAAACACCATATATTTT. Translated: CATGTGGGNTIYF.

The table lists this clone with a few counts. The chain uses TRBV9 and TRBJ1-1; D remains ambiguous. This CDR3 has 15 residues. Between the trimmed V and J ends, which lost 0 bases and 1 base, there was a span of 10 bases. Germline CDR1 and CDR2: SGDLS and YYNGEE. CDR3 DNA: TGTGCCAGCAGCGTAGACGATGGAAAGAACACTGAAGCTTTCTTT. Its protein is CASSVDDGKNTEAFF.

This chain links TRBV5-1 with TRBJ2-2; tentatively, D is TRBD2 (6 bases). Trimming shortened V by 4 bases and J by 2 bases, and 15 bases separated the two germline ends. The CDR3 is 16 amino acids. Per germline, CDR1 SGHRS and CDR2 YFSETQ. The CDR3 sequence is CASSLGGRGNTGELFF. The CDR3 nucleotides are TGCGCCAGCAGCCTGGGAGGTAGGGGAAACACCGGGGAGCTGTTTTTT.

The chain uses TRBV10-3 and TRBJ2-6; D not certain. In germline, CDR1 is ENHRY, CDR2 SYGVKD. The V gene lost 8 bases and the J gene lost 0 bases, with 8 bases spanning the gap. The CDR3 is made up of 14 amino acids. The CDR3 DNA reads TGTGCCATCGGGAACGGCTCTGGGGCCAACGTCCTGACTTTC. Protein: CAIGNGSGANVLTF.

The chain couples TRBV7-2 to TRBJ2-7; D remains ambiguous. The CDR3 consists of 14 residues. Germline CDR1 reads SGHTA; CDR2 reads FQGNSA. V gave up 5 bases and J gave up 0 bases, with 11 bases separating them. The CDR3 sequence: CASSPRRASYEQYF. The CDR3, as DNA: TGTGCCAGCAGCCCGAGACGGGCCTCCTACGAGCAGTACTTC.

The count of this clone is one. The chain employs TRBV5-1 and TRBJ2-5, with 8 bases that match TRBD1. The CDR3 spans 15 residues. The germline CDR1 and CDR2 sequences are SGHRS and YFSETQ. With V trimmed by 4 bases and J by 2 bases, 7 bases remained unmatched. For the CDR3, the DNA is TGCGCCAGCAGCCTGTACAGGGGGTCTCAAGAGACCCAGTACTTC. It translates to CASSLYRGSQETQYF.